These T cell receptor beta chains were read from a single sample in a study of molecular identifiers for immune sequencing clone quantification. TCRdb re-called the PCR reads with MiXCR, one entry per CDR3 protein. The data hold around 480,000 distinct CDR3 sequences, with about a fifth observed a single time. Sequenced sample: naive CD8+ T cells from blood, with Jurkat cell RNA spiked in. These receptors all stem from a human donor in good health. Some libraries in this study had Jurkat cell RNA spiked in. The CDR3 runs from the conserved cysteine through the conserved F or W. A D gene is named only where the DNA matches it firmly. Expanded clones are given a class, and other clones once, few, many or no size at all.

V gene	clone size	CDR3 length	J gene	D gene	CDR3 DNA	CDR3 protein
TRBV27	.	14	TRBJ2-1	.	TGTGCCAGCAGCTTACTCACTACCGCCAATGAGCAGATCTTC	CASSLLTTANEQIF
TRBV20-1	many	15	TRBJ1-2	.	TGCAGTGCTAGTAACCACATTATGGGAAACTATGGCTACACCTTC	CSASNHIMGNYGYTF
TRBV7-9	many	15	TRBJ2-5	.	TGTGCCAGCAGCGGGCGGACAGGACTACAAGAGACCCAGTACTTC	CASSGRTGLQETQYF
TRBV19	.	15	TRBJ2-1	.	TGTGCCAGTAGTATAAGGCCCGTCTCCTACAATGAGCAGTTCTTC	CASSIRPVSYNEQFF
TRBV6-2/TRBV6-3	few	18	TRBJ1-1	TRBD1	TGTGCCAGCAGTTACAGGTGGACAGGCCCTCAGGGAAACACTGAAGCTTTCTTT	CASSYRWTGPQGNTEAFF
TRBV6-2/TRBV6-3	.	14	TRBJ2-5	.	TGTGCCAGCAGCCCTACATGGCACCAAGAGACCCAGTACTTC	CASSPTWHQETQYF
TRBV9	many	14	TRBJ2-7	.	TGTGCCAGCAGCGCCGGGACGAACCCCTACGAGCAGTACTTC	CASSAGTNPYEQYF
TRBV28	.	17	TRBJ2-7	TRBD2	TGTGCCAGCAGTTCGATTGCGGGGGTAAGGTCCACCTACGAGCAGTACTTC	CASSSIAGVRSTYEQYF
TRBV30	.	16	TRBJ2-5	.	TGTGCCTGGAGTGTATTCGGTAGCCGCGCGTTAGAGACCCAGTACTTC	CAWSVFGSRALETQYF
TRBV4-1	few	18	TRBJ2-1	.	TGCGCCAGCAGCCAAGATAAAGACGGGGGAAGCTCCTACAATGAGCAGTTCTTC	CASSQDKDGGSSYNEQFF
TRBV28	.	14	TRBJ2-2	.	TGTGCCAGCAGTTTTGGGCCATGGGGCGGGGAGCTGTTTTTT	CASSFGPWGGELFF
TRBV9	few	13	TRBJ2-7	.	TGTGCCAGCAGCGGCCAAGTCTCCTACGAGCAGTACTTC	CASSGQVSYEQYF
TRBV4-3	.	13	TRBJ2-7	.	TGCGCCAGCAGCCAAGGGTTCGGCTACGAGCAGTACTTC	CASSQGFGYEQYF
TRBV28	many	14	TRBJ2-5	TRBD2	TGCGCCAGCAGCCCACTAGCGGGGGGCGAGACCCAGTACTTC	CASSPLAGGETQYF
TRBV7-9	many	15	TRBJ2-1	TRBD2	TGTGCCAGCAGCTTAGGTCGCGGGGGGGCCCTTGAGCAGTTCTTC	CASSLGRGGALEQFF
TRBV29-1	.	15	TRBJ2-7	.	TGCAGCGCTGAAGTACCGGGGGACACCTCCTACGAGCAGTACTTC	CSAEVPGDTSYEQYF
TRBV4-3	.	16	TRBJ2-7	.	TGCGCCAGCAGCCAAGATGGCATCGGCAACTCCTACGAGCAGTACTTC	CASSQDGIGNSYEQYF
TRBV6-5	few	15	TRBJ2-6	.	TGTGCCACGACCATCTGGGGCGATGGGGCCAACGTCCTGACTTTC	CATTIWGDGANVLTF
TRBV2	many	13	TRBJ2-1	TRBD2	TGTGCCAGGGGACTAGCGGATTGGAATGAGCAGTTCTTC	CARGLADWNEQFF
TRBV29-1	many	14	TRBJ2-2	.	TGCAGCGTTTTGGACGGGGAGACCACCGGGGAGCTGTTTTTT	CSVLDGETTGELFF
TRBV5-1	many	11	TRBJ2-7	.	TGCGCCAGCACCCTGGGGGGCGAGCAGTACTTC	CASTLGGEQYF
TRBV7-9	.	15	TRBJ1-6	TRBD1	TGTGCCGTAGGGACAGAGAGCTCCTATAATTCACCCCTCCACTTT	CAVGTESSYNSPLHF
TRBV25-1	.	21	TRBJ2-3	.	TGTGCCAGCAGTGAACCTACGGCCGCCGAACCGGACCCCCGAGGGGCAGATACGCAGTATTTT	CASSEPTAAEPDPRGADTQYF
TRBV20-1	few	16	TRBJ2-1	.	TGCAGTCCCAGAGGGCGGGGACAGCCTGGTTACAATGAGCAGTTCTTC	CSPRGRGQPGYNEQFF
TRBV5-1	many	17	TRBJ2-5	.	TGCGCCAGCAGCTCTCAGGGGGGACCAGCAGGTCCAGAGACCCAGTACTTC	CASSSQGGPAGPETQYF
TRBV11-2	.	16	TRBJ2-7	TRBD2	TGTGCCAGCAGCTTATGGGTGCTAGCGGCAACCTATGAGCAGTACTTC	CASSLWVLAATYEQYF
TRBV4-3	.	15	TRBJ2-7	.	TGCGCCAGCAGCCAAGGATTTAGCAGGGCCTACGAGCAGTACTTC	CASSQGFSRAYEQYF
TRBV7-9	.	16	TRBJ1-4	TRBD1	TGTGCCAGCAGCAATAGCCGGACAGGGCGATTTGAAAAACTGTTTTTT	CASSNSRTGRFEKLFF
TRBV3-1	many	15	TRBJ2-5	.	TGTGCCAGCAGCCAAGTATTGCCTAGCGTCGGGACCCAGTACTTC	CASSQVLPSVGTQYF
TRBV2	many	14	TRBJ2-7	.	TGTGCCAGCAGTGCAGGAGACAGCTCCTACGAGCAGTACTTC	CASSAGDSSYEQYF
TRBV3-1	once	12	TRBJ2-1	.	TGTGCCAGCAGCCAAGTGGGAAATGAGCGGTTCTTC	CASSQVGNERFF
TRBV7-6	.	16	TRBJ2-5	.	TGTGCCAGCAGCCAAGACCTAGGAGGGCCCAAAGAGACCCAGTACTTC	CASSQDLGGPKETQYF
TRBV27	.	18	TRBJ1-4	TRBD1	TGTGCCAGCAGTTCCGGGACAGGGGGGATGCGGGATGATGAAAAACTGTTTTTT	CASSSGTGGMRDDEKLFF
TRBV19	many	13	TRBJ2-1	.	TGTGCCAGTAGCCCGGGACCCCTCAATGAGCAGTTCTTC	CASSPGPLNEQFF
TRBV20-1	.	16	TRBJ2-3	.	TGCAGTGCTAGAGAGGGGATTGGGTTATGGGCAGATACGCAGTATTTT	CSAREGIGLWADTQYF
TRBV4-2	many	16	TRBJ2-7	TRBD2	TGTGCCAGCAGCCAAGAGAATAGCGGGATCTCTTACGAGCAGTACTTC	CASSQENSGISYEQYF
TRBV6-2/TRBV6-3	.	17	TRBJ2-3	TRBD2	TGTGCCAGCAGCCTCGTCCCGGGACTAGCGGACACAGATACGCAGTATTTT	CASSLVPGLADTDTQYF
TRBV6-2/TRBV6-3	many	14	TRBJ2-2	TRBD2	TGTGCCAGCGAGCGAGCGGGATTCACCGGGGAGCTGTTTTTT	CASERAGFTGELFF
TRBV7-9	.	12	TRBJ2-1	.	TGTGCCAGCAGCATAGACCCGCACCGTTGGTTCTTC	CASSIDPHRWFF
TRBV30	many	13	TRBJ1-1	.	TGTGCCTGGAGAGAAGGGGCGTACACTGAAGCTTTCTTT	CAWREGAYTEAFF
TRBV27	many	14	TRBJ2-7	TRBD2	TGTGCCAGCAGCTGGACTAGCGGAGCCTACGAGCAGTACTTC	CASSWTSGAYEQYF
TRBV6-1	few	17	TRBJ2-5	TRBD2	TGTGCCAGCAGTGAATGGTTAGCGGGGGGTTCTAGAGAGACCCAGTACTTC	CASSEWLAGGSRETQYF